This T cell receptor beta chain was found in a study of shared clonotypes between healthy human individuals. As for the study in general: The donors, a couple of women and three men, were aged 18 to 49. Three CD4 naive, three CD4 memory, two CD8 naive and one CD8 memory plate were used per donor.

On this clone itself: The antigen is undetermined. Other DNA variants within this sample encode the same CDR3.

Partitioning of CD4+ cells yielded a CD45RA+ naive subset and a CD45RA-negative memory subset. Study-level points and caveats: Researchers found naive subsets generally carried larger estimated richness than memory subsets.

The assay was immunoSEQ multiplex PCR, and TCRdb's table has in-frame clones only and misses some. Among roughly 1.4 million clones, approximately 98.5% were seen once, and the ten largest hold approximately 0.4%. There are 15 residues in the CDR3. From germline, CDR1 is MNHEY and CDR2 SVGAGI. V gave up 4 bases and J gave up 1 base; unmatched junction bases: 3. The chain recombines TRBV6-5 with TRBJ2-1; 8 nucleotides agree with TRBD2. Sequencing was done on a sample of naive CD4+ T cells sorted from blood. Subset given: CD45RA+ positively selected. This TCR derives from a man under 40 in good health. CDR3 nucleotide sequence: TGTGCCAGCAGTTCGGGACTAGTGTCCTACAATGAGCAGTTCTTC. Amino acid sequence: CASSSGLVSYNEQFF.